This T cell receptor beta chain was sequenced for a study of blood T cell repertoires in COVID-19. About the research overall: Whether acute or convalescent, the COVID-19 samples came from the United States, Italy and Spain. PBMCs, B-cell-depleted T cells, or T cells were the source of the cDNA or gDNA that made up the material.

Under the authors' procedure: How many nucleated cells were present was estimated from reference gene primer amplification. Method: immunoSEQ multiplex PCR; TCRdb's copy keeps in-frame clones and lacks some. The DNA gave D and trimming, while V, J and clone size come from that table. The sample shows about 240,000 clones, roughly 85% of them seen only once. The Seattle site enrolled patients during active infection and followed them longitudinally. Sample: peripheral blood. The clonotype comes from a man aged 45-65 years with COVID-19, enrolled during active disease.

CDR3 sequence reads: CASSQGASGELFF. For the CDR3, the DNA is TGTGCCAGCAGCCAAGGGGCCTCCGGGGAGCTGTTTTTT. V usage is TRBV3-1 (or the pseudogene TRBV3-2) and J usage is TRBJ2-2; D gene ambiguous. The germline V and J ends were trimmed by 1 base and 6 bases, with 6 bases remaining between them. Looked up from germline, CDR1 is LGHDT and CDR2 is YNNKEL (reference sequence). This CDR3 has 13 residues.